This is a list of T cell receptor beta chains from one sample in a study of PD-1 blockade in classical Hodgkin lymphoma. Measured with immunoSEQ multiplex PCR; TCRdb has only the in-frame clones, and not every one. The repertoire holds over 80,000 clones, with more than 90% as singletons. The sample in question was peripheral blood mononuclear cells (PBMCs), obtained at baseline. The receptor source for this set is a human donor with classical Hodgkin lymphoma. CDR3s include the opening cysteine and the closing phenylalanine or tryptophan. Each record gives: clone size, J gene, V gene, D gene, CDR3 protein, CDR3 DNA. A D gene is named only where the DNA matches it firmly. Size tells how often a clone was seen (once, few, many) or the class of an expanded clone, and some rows leave it out.

.	TRBJ2-2	TRBV19	.	CASSIADGRELFF	TGTGCCAGTAGTATCGCCGACGGCCGGGAGCTGTTTTTT
.	TRBJ1-1	TRBV9	.	CASSRFEGNTEAFF	TGTGCCAGCAGCCGATTCGAGGGGAACACTGAAGCTTTCTTT
.	TRBJ2-1	TRBV19	TRBD2	CASTPERGPGGSYNEQFF	TGTGCCAGTACCCCCGAACGGGGACCGGGGGGCTCCTACAATGAGCAGTTCTTC
.	TRBJ1-2	TRBV4-1	TRBD1	CASSPGQFNYGYTF	TGCGCCAGCAGCCCGGGACAGTTTAACTATGGCTACACCTTC
.	TRBJ2-7	TRBV5-1	.	CASSFLGTLPYEQYF	TGCGCCAGCAGCTTTTTAGGGACACTTCCCTACGAGCAGTACTTC
few	TRBJ1-1	TRBV18	.	CASSPPMANTEAFF	TGTGCCAGCTCACCACCCATGGCGAACACTGAAGCTTTCTTT
.	TRBJ2-5	TRBV30	.	CAWSVEGVRQETQYF	TGTGCCTGGAGTGTAGAGGGGGTGCGGCAAGAGACCCAGTACTTC
.	TRBJ2-7	TRBV28	TRBD2	CASIGGRARHEQYF	TGTGCCAGCATCGGGGGGAGGGCCCGCCACGAGCAGTACTTC
.	TRBJ2-7	TRBV28	.	CASSLYEGRTYEQYF	TGTGCCAGCAGTTTATACGAAGGCAGAACCTACGAGCAGTACTTC
.	TRBJ2-5	TRBV5-1	.	CASSLYWGPQETQYF	TGCGCCAGCAGCTTGTATTGGGGCCCCCAAGAGACCCAGTACTTC
.	TRBJ1-5	TRBV6-5	.	CASSSTPYSNQPQHF	TGTGCCAGCAGTTCAACACCCTATAGCAATCAGCCCCAGCATTTT
.	TRBJ2-2	TRBV18	.	CASSPLRTGQLTGELFF	TGTGCCAGCTCACCGCTCCGTACCGGACAGCTTACCGGGGAGCTGTTTTTT
.	TRBJ1-3	TRBV4-2	.	CASSQDSPEFSGNTIYF	TGTGCCAGCAGCCAAGATTCCCCGGAATTCTCTGGAAACACCATATATTTT
.	TRBJ1-5	TRBV6-6	.	CASSSTRVSNQPQHF	TGTGCCAGCAGTTCCACCAGGGTTAGCAATCAGCCCCAGCATTTT
.	TRBJ2-2	TRBV6-5	TRBD1	CATDRGHTGELFF	TGTGCCACAGACAGGGGGCACACCGGGGAGCTGTTTTTT
.	TRBJ2-5	TRBV6-5	.	CASSYSKAGETQYF	TGTGCCAGCAGTTACTCGAAAGCAGGGGAGACCCAGTACTTC
.	TRBJ1-5	TRBV4-1	TRBD1	CASSPLGTGGDQPQHF	TGCGCCAGCAGCCCCCTTGGGACAGGGGGCGATCAGCCCCAGCATTTT
.	TRBJ2-1	TRBV10-2	.	CASSERYNEQFF	TGCGCCAGCAGTGAACGGTACAATGAGCAGTTCTTC
.	TRBJ2-2	TRBV5-1	TRBD2	CASSLAAGLAGITNTGELFF	TGCGCCAGCAGTCTGGCGGCCGGACTAGCGGGAATTACGAACACCGGGGAGCTGTTTTTT
.	TRBJ2-4	TRBV27	TRBD1	CASSPGQGTAKNIQYF	TGTGCCAGCAGTCCGGGACAGGGGACAGCCAAAAACATTCAGTACTTC
.	TRBJ2-1	TRBV14	.	CARLRRGTRAYNEQFF	TGTGCCAGGCTTAGACGTGGGACCCGGGCTTACAATGAGCAGTTCTTC
.	TRBJ2-7	TRBV27	.	CASSRGGFNEQYF	TGTGCCAGCAGCCGAGGGGGTTTCAACGAGCAGTACTTC
.	TRBJ2-5	TRBV30	.	CAWGYKAVETQYF	TGTGCCTGGGGGTATAAGGCGGTAGAGACCCAGTACTTC
.	TRBJ2-7	TRBV5-4	TRBD2	CASSFSAGGSYEQYF	TGTGCCAGCAGCTTTAGCGCGGGAGGGTCCTACGAGCAGTACTTC
.	TRBJ2-6	TRBV2	.	CASLPDTGANVLTF	TGTGCCAGCCTACCTGATACTGGGGCCAACGTCCTGACTTTC
once	TRBJ1-3	TRBV27	.	CASSRGPGNTIYF	TGTGCCAGCAGTAGGGGACCGGGAAACACCATATATTTT
once	TRBJ2-1	TRBV2	TRBD2	CASSGDSGRSYNEQFF	TGTGCCAGCAGTGGGGATAGCGGGAGGTCCTACAATGAGCAGTTCTTC
.	TRBJ1-2	TRBV7-9	.	CASSLVSQNYGYTF	TGTGCCAGCAGCTTAGTAAGTCAGAACTATGGCTACACCTTC
once	TRBJ2-7	TRBV30	TRBD2	CAWGLAGFNEQYF	TGTGCCTGGGGACTAGCGGGTTTCAACGAGCAGTACTTC
once	TRBJ1-1	TRBV30	.	CAWSPPRAYTEAFF	TGTGCCTGGAGTCCACCGCGGGCCTACACTGAAGCTTTCTTT
.	TRBJ1-1	TRBV19	.	CASSWTSLNTEAFF	TGTGCCAGTAGCTGGACCTCCCTTAACACTGAAGCTTTCTTT
.	TRBJ2-3	TRBV5-1	.	CASSLGDTQYF	TGCGCCAGCAGCTTGGGGGATACGCAGTATTTT
.	TRBJ2-5	TRBV28	.	CASSLWKGVVLETQYF	TGTGCCAGCAGTTTATGGAAGGGGGTTGTTTTAGAGACCCAGTACTTC
many	TRBJ1-2	TRBV5-1	TRBD1	CASRFSDRGYGYTF	TGCGCCAGCAGATTTTCGGACAGGGGGTATGGCTACACCTTC
.	TRBJ2-3	TRBV5-1	.	CASSLGSSTDTQYF	TGCGCCAGCAGCTTGGGGTCCAGCACAGATACGCAGTATTTT
.	TRBJ1-2	TRBV19	.	CASSLRIGDGYTF	TGTGCCAGTAGTCTACGGATAGGGGATGGCTACACCTTC
.	TRBJ1-1	TRBV30	.	CAWSLAAVNTEAFF	TGTGCCTGGAGTTTAGCGGCGGTGAACACTGAAGCTTTCTTT
.	TRBJ1-1	TRBV10-3	.	CAIRETGRQVHETTEAFF	TGTGCCATCAGAGAAACTGGAAGACAGGTCCATGAGACCACTGAAGCTTTCTTT
.	TRBJ2-2	TRBV9	.	CASSRDSLTGELFF	TGTGCCAGCAGTCGAGACAGTCTAACCGGGGAGCTGTTTTTT
.	TRBJ1-2	TRBV28	.	CASSLLGNYGYTF	TGTGCCAGCAGTTTGTTAGGCAACTATGGCTACACCTTC
.	TRBJ1-5	TRBV13	.	CASSPGASNQPQHF	TGTGCCAGCAGCCCCGGGGCTAGCAATCAGCCCCAGCATTTT
.	TRBJ1-5	TRBV29-1	.	CSVVSEGGQPQHF	TGCAGCGTTGTCTCGGAGGGAGGGCAGCCCCAGCATTTT
.	TRBJ2-5	TRBV30	.	CAWSVLRGQDWKTQYF	TGTGCCTGGAGTGTATTGCGGGGTCAGGACTGGAAGACCCAGTACTTC
.	TRBJ1-4	TRBV25-1	.	CASSDTSQGANEKLFF	TGTGCCAGCAGTGATACTTCCCAGGGTGCGAATGAAAAACTGTTTTTT
.	TRBJ2-1	TRBV19	TRBD2	CASSIGAGGLVNEQFF	TGTGCCAGTAGTATTGGGGCGGGAGGGCTCGTCAATGAGCAGTTCTTC
.	TRBJ2-5	TRBV7-9	.	CASSLGSRQLQETQYF	TGTGCCAGCAGCTTAGGGTCCCGACAGCTCCAAGAGACCCAGTACTTC
.	TRBJ2-7	TRBV5-1	.	CASSLDTRLSYEQYF	TGCGCCAGCAGCTTGGATACGCGCCTATCCTACGAGCAGTACTTC